This entry lists 9 T cell receptor beta chains sequenced from one sample in a study of T cell clonality in common variable immunodeficiency (dated by TCRdb to the mid-2010s). Summary of the overall study and its limitations: CVID TCRbeta sequences were reported to have fewer deletions and N-nucleotide insertions and to lack highly modified clones with 13 or more V deletions.

Library preparation used the immunoSEQ multiplex PCR assay. Held by TCRdb, this immuneACCESS table contains in-frame sequences only and omits some clones. Under half of the omission traces to an unresolved V gene where checked; the cause of the rest is unknown. This sample contains 25,000 or so clones, none of which is a singleton. Nearly 25% of the sample lies in the top ten. These receptors have no known antigen. What was sequenced was peripheral blood mononuclear cells. All receptors derive from a human donor with common variable immunodeficiency.

This clone was observed a few times. The read finishes 3 residues shy of the CDR3 end, and the germline J gene is used to complete it. The chain recombines TRBV6-2 or TRBV6-3 with TRBJ2-7, with a tentative D call TRBD1 (5 bases). Looked up from germline, CDR1 is MNHEY and CDR2 is SVGEGT. The CDR3 covers 15 residues. Trimming shortened V by 6 bases and J by 0 bases, and 15 bases separated the two germline ends. The sequenced CDR3 bases are TGTGCCAGCAGCCCCCTCAGACAGCACTCCTACGAG. Translation: CASSPLRQHSYE. The complete CDR3 reads CASSPLRQHSYEQYF.

The CDR3 protein is CASSLAGQQETQYF. CDR3 DNA, as far as it was read: TGTGCCAGCAGCTTAGCCGGACAGCAAGAGACC. The chain carries TRBV7-2 and TRBJ2-5; D perhaps matches TRBD1 (6 bases). The read stops 3 residues short of the end of the CDR3; the missing end is completed from the germline J gene. V was trimmed by 0 bases and J by 2 bases, leaving 7 bases between them. Looked up from germline, CDR1 is SGHTA and CDR2 is FQGNSA. CDR3 size: 14 residues. The whole variable domain, remainder taken from reference TRBV7-2 and TRBJ2-5, is GAGVSQSPSNKVTEKGKDVELRCDPISGHTALYWYRQSLGQGLEFLIYFQGNSAPDKSGLPSDRFSAERTGGSVSTLTIQRTQQEDSAVYLCASSLAGQQETQYFGPGTRLLVL.

This clone was detected ten times or more. The CDR3 end falls 3 residues outside the read, so it is completed with the germline J gene. This chain connects TRBV20-1 to TRBJ2-2; 12 bases fit TRBD2. V shed 0 bases, J shed 7 bases, and the junction held 9 bases outside the gene matches. This CDR3 region has 17 residues. Per the germline V gene, CDR1 is DFQATT and CDR2 is SNEGSKA (reference sequence). Here the CDR3 reads CSARDPLAGGRHGELFF. The covered CDR3 bases are TGCAGTGCTAGAGATCCGCTAGCGGGAGGGCGGCACGGGGAG.

This clone was recorded a few times. Read data end 3 residues before the CDR3 end; the end is taken from the germline J gene. V and J are TRBV19 and TRBJ1-3; TRBD1 matches 8 bases. V lost 4 bases and J lost 4; bases outside the gene matches: 6. Germline V gene data show CDR1 as LNHDA and CDR2 as SQIVND (reference sequence). This CDR3 contains 15 residues. The CDR3 region is CASSRDRGYGNTIYF. The covered CDR3 bases are TGTGCCAGTAGTAGAGACAGGGGATACGGAAACACC.

This clone was observed many times. The read is 3 residues too short to cover the CDR3 end, so that end is filled in from the germline J gene. The rearrangement uses TRBV7-8 and TRBJ1-2, with 10 bases fitting TRBD1. Trimming took 1 base from V and 0 from J; bases not matched to a gene: 8. CDR3 length equals 18 residues. The germline V gene has CDR1 SGHVS and CDR2 FQNEAQ. The CDR3 region is CASSLGQGQGVSNYGYTF. The sequenced part of the CDR3 DNA is TGTGCCAGCAGCTTAGGACAAGGACAGGGGGTTTCTAACTATGGC.

The sample holds many counts of this clone. With the read ending 3 residues before the CDR3 end, the germline J gene is used to fill in that end. The chain links TRBV5-8 to TRBJ1-3; a possible D gene is TRBD1 (5 bases). This CDR3 region has 13 residues. Deletions cut 2 bases from V and 6 bases from J, with 9 bases between. Germline V gene lookup returns CDR1 SGHTS and CDR2 YDEGEE. CDR3 residues: CASSFGRVNTIYF. CDR3 DNA, as far as it was read: TGTGCCAGCAGCTTCGGCAGGGTAAACACC.

Comments on this clone: The read ends 3 residues shy of where the CDR3 ends; the end is completed using the germline J gene. V and J are TRBV20-1 and TRBJ2-5; 8 nucleotides match TRBD2. This CDR3 has 15 residues. V lost 0 bases and J lost 4; bases outside the gene matches: 7. Germline CDR1 and CDR2: DFQATT and SNEGSKA (reference sequence). The CDR3 reads CSARDSVLAVETQYF. CDR3 DNA (partial): TGCAGTGCTAGAGATTCGGTACTAGCGGTAGAGACC.

This clone was observed at least ten times. Read data end 3 residues before the CDR3 end; the end is taken from the germline J gene. This chain joins TRBV7-2 and TRBJ2-5, with 10 bases fitting TRBD1. Germline V gene data show CDR1 as SGHTA and CDR2 as FQGNSA. The V gene end was trimmed by 5 bases and the J gene end by 4 bases; junction bases not matched to a gene: 7. The CDR3 runs 15 residues. CDR3 DNA, as far as it was read: TGTGCCAGCAGCGCGGGACAGGGGATTGCAGAGACC. Amino acid sequence: CASSAGQGIAET. The entire CDR3 protein reads CASSAGQGIAETQYF.

This clone was seen a few times. The missing CDR3 end, 3 residues past where the read stops, is filled in from the germline J gene. The rearrangement joins TRBV5-1 to TRBJ2-5; D possibly corresponds to TRBD1 (5 bases). The CDR3 covers 16 residues. Per germline, CDR1 SGHRS and CDR2 YFSETQ. The V end was cut by 4 bases, the J end by 2 bases, with 18 bases between. CDR3 DNA (partial): TGCGCCAGCAGCAGCCTCCGACAGAGTTTACAAGAGACC. This encodes CASSSLRQSLQET. The whole CDR3 region reads CASSSLRQSLQETQYF.